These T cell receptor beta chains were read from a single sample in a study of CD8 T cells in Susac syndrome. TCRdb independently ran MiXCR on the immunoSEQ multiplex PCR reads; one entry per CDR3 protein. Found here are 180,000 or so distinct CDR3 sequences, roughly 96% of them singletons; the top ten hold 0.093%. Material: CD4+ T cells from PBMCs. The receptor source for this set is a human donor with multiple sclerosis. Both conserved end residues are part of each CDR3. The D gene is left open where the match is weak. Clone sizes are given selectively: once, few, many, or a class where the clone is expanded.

CDR3 DNA: TGTGCCACCAGTGATTTGGCGGGGACCCAGTACTTC
CDR3 protein: CATSDLAGTQYF
V gene: TRBV24-1
J gene: TRBJ2-5
clone size: NA
D gene: NA
CDR3 length: 12

CDR3 DNA: TGTGCCAGCTCACCGAGCTCGGGAGAAACTGAAGCTTTCTTT
CDR3 protein: CASSPSSGETEAFF
V gene: TRBV18
J gene: TRBJ1-1
clone size: NA
D gene: NA
CDR3 length: 14

CDR3 DNA: TGCAGCGTTGACGCAGTGAACACTGAAGCTTTCTTT
CDR3 protein: CSVDAVNTEAFF
V gene: TRBV29-1
J gene: TRBJ1-1
clone size: NA
D gene: NA
CDR3 length: 12

CDR3 DNA: TGTGCCAGCAGTGACCCCCCGCCAAATGAAAAACTGTTTTTT
CDR3 protein: CASSDPPPNEKLFF
V gene: TRBV27
J gene: TRBJ1-4
clone size: NA
D gene: NA
CDR3 length: 14

CDR3 DNA: TGCGCCAGCAGTCCGGAGATAGGGGATCAGCCCCAGCATTTT
CDR3 protein: CASSPEIGDQPQHF
V gene: TRBV23-1
J gene: TRBJ1-5
clone size: NA
D gene: NA
CDR3 length: 14

CDR3 DNA: TGTGCCAGCACCACGGTGGGCACAGATACGCAGTATTTT
CDR3 protein: CASTTVGTDTQYF
V gene: TRBV7-9
J gene: TRBJ2-3
clone size: NA
D gene: NA
CDR3 length: 13

CDR3 DNA: TGTGCCAGCAGCCTACCTGCGGAGGGCTACACCTTC
CDR3 protein: CASSLPAEGYTF
V gene: TRBV12-3/TRBV12-4
J gene: TRBJ1-2
clone size: NA
D gene: NA
CDR3 length: 12

CDR3 DNA: TGTGCCAGCAGTGAAGGGACTAGCGGGAGGGAGTACTTC
CDR3 protein: CASSEGTSGREYF
V gene: TRBV6-1
J gene: TRBJ2-7
clone size: NA
D gene: TRBD2
CDR3 length: 13

CDR3 DNA: TGTGCCAGCAGGCAGGGCGGAAAAGGCTACACCTTC
CDR3 protein: CASRQGGKGYTF
V gene: TRBV6-1
J gene: TRBJ1-2
clone size: few
D gene: NA
CDR3 length: 12

CDR3 DNA: TGTGCCAGCAGCTATCGGGCTATGAACACTGAAGCTTTCTTT
CDR3 protein: CASSYRAMNTEAFF
V gene: TRBV5-4
J gene: TRBJ1-1
clone size: NA
D gene: NA
CDR3 length: 14

CDR3 DNA: TGTGCCAGCAGCTTAGGCCGACAGGGAGGCTACACCTTC
CDR3 protein: CASSLGRQGGYTF
V gene: TRBV7-2
J gene: TRBJ1-2
clone size: NA
D gene: TRBD1
CDR3 length: 13

CDR3 DNA: TGTGCCAGCAGCTTACAGGGGGCAATTGAAGCTTTCTTT
CDR3 protein: CASSLQGAIEAFF
V gene: TRBV7-9
J gene: TRBJ1-1
clone size: NA
D gene: TRBD1
CDR3 length: 13

CDR3 DNA: TGTGCCAGCACACTAGATGCAGATACGCAGTATTTT
CDR3 protein: CASTLDADTQYF
V gene: TRBV11-2
J gene: TRBJ2-3
clone size: NA
D gene: NA
CDR3 length: 12

CDR3 DNA: TGTGCCAGCAGCGTACTCGGACAGGGGGGCTATAATTCACCCCTCCACTTT
CDR3 protein: CASSVLGQGGYNSPLHF
V gene: TRBV9
J gene: TRBJ1-6
clone size: NA
D gene: TRBD1
CDR3 length: 17

CDR3 DNA: TGTGCCTGGGTGGGGTCGGCCAACGTCCTGACTTTC
CDR3 protein: CAWVGSANVLTF
V gene: TRBV30
J gene: TRBJ2-6
clone size: NA
D gene: NA
CDR3 length: 12

CDR3 DNA: TGTGCCTGGAGTGTCGCAGGGGGAGCCAAAAACATTCAGTACTTC
CDR3 protein: CAWSVAGGAKNIQYF
V gene: TRBV30
J gene: TRBJ2-4
clone size: NA
D gene: TRBD1
CDR3 length: 15

CDR3 DNA: TGCAGTGCTAGGGCCAGCGGGGAACACAATGAGCAGTTCTTC
CDR3 protein: CSARASGEHNEQFF
V gene: TRBV20-1
J gene: TRBJ2-1
clone size: NA
D gene: TRBD2
CDR3 length: 14

CDR3 DNA: TGCAGCCTTTCAACAGGGGGTTCGAATGGCTACACCTTC
CDR3 protein: CSLSTGGSNGYTF
V gene: TRBV29-1
J gene: TRBJ1-2
clone size: NA
D gene: TRBD1
CDR3 length: 13

CDR3 DNA: TGTGCCAGCATGGCTAGCCAAAATGAGCAGTTCTTC
CDR3 protein: CASMASQNEQFF
V gene: TRBV25-1
J gene: TRBJ2-1
clone size: NA
D gene: NA
CDR3 length: 12

CDR3 DNA: TGTGCCAGCAGCCAGGGGGCGGCTGAAAAACTGTTTTTT
CDR3 protein: CASSQGAAEKLFF
V gene: TRBV3-1
J gene: TRBJ1-4
clone size: NA
D gene: NA
CDR3 length: 13

CDR3 DNA: TGTGCCACCAGTCCCGGACAGGGGAATGAGCAGTTCTTC
CDR3 protein: CATSPGQGNEQFF
V gene: TRBV24-1
J gene: TRBJ2-1
clone size: NA
D gene: TRBD1
CDR3 length: 13

CDR3 DNA: TGTGCCAGCAGTGGCAGGGAGGGGTGGGACATTCAGTACTTC
CDR3 protein: CASSGREGWDIQYF
V gene: TRBV2
J gene: TRBJ2-4
clone size: NA
D gene: TRBD2
CDR3 length: 14

CDR3 DNA: TGTGCCAGCAGCTTAGCGCGAGGTACGGGAGGGCGACCCAATGAGCAGTTCTTC
CDR3 protein: CASSLARGTGGRPNEQFF
V gene: TRBV7-9
J gene: TRBJ2-1
clone size: NA
D gene: TRBD2
CDR3 length: 18

CDR3 DNA: TGCAGCGTTGTGCCTGACTCTGGAAACACCATATATTTT
CDR3 protein: CSVVPDSGNTIYF
V gene: TRBV29-1
J gene: TRBJ1-3
clone size: NA
D gene: NA
CDR3 length: 13

CDR3 DNA: TGTGCCAGCTCACCACGGGAAGGACGGAACACTGAAGCTTTCTTT
CDR3 protein: CASSPREGRNTEAFF
V gene: TRBV18
J gene: TRBJ1-1
clone size: NA
D gene: NA
CDR3 length: 15

CDR3 DNA: TGCAGCGTCCGGCCCGGATGGACCGGGGAGCTGTTTTTT
CDR3 protein: CSVRPGWTGELFF
V gene: TRBV29-1
J gene: TRBJ2-2
clone size: NA
D gene: NA
CDR3 length: 13

CDR3 DNA: TGTGCCTGGAGTCGGGACACACACACAGATACGCAGTATTTT
CDR3 protein: CAWSRDTHTDTQYF
V gene: TRBV30
J gene: TRBJ2-3
clone size: NA
D gene: NA
CDR3 length: 14

CDR3 DNA: TGTGCCAGCAGTGCAACAGGGCCTGAGCAGTTCTTC
CDR3 protein: CASSATGPEQFF
V gene: TRBV6-1
J gene: TRBJ2-1
clone size: NA
D gene: NA
CDR3 length: 12

CDR3 DNA: TGTGCCAGCAGCCCGGACAGGGCGTCGCAGTACTTC
CDR3 protein: CASSPDRASQYF
V gene: TRBV12-3/TRBV12-4
J gene: TRBJ2-7
clone size: NA
D gene: TRBD1
CDR3 length: 12

CDR3 DNA: TGTGCCAGCAACCTTGGGTCTACAGGGGCGGACGAGCAGTACTTC
CDR3 protein: CASNLGSTGADEQYF
V gene: TRBV4-2
J gene: TRBJ2-7
clone size: once
D gene: TRBD1
CDR3 length: 15

CDR3 DNA: TGCAGCGTTGCGGACATCGAAGCTTTCTTT
CDR3 protein: CSVADIEAFF
V gene: TRBV29-1
J gene: TRBJ1-1
clone size: NA
D gene: NA
CDR3 length: 10

CDR3 DNA: TGCAGTGCTAGGGCATGGGACACTGAAGCTTTCTTT
CDR3 protein: CSARAWDTEAFF
V gene: TRBV20-1
J gene: TRBJ1-1
clone size: once
D gene: NA
CDR3 length: 12

CDR3 DNA: TGTGCCTGGAGTAGTCTAGCGGGGTTGGAGACCCAGTACTTC
CDR3 protein: CAWSSLAGLETQYF
V gene: TRBV30
J gene: TRBJ2-5
clone size: NA
D gene: TRBD2
CDR3 length: 14

CDR3 DNA: TGTGCCAGCAGCTTAGGACAGGGGTGGAATACTGAAGCTTTCTTT
CDR3 protein: CASSLGQGWNTEAFF
V gene: TRBV11-1
J gene: TRBJ1-1
clone size: NA
D gene: TRBD1
CDR3 length: 15

CDR3 DNA: TGTGCCAGCAGCTTCGGGACGGCCTATGGCTACACCTTC
CDR3 protein: CASSFGTAYGYTF
V gene: TRBV12-3/TRBV12-4
J gene: TRBJ1-2
clone size: NA
D gene: NA
CDR3 length: 13

CDR3 DNA: TGCAGTGCTGCCCGGGGTGACTATGGCTACACCTTC
CDR3 protein: CSAARGDYGYTF
V gene: TRBV20-1
J gene: TRBJ1-2
clone size: NA
D gene: NA
CDR3 length: 12

CDR3 DNA: TGTGCCACCACCAAGGGGGGCGTGATTGATGAGCAGTTCTTC
CDR3 protein: CATTKGGVIDEQFF
V gene: TRBV6-2/TRBV6-3
J gene: TRBJ2-1
clone size: once
D gene: NA
CDR3 length: 14

CDR3 DNA: TGTGCCAGCAGCCAAGGGGCAGGGGGTAGCAATCAGCCCCAGCATTTT
CDR3 protein: CASSQGAGGSNQPQHF
V gene: TRBV3-1
J gene: TRBJ1-5
clone size: NA
D gene: TRBD1
CDR3 length: 16

CDR3 DNA: TGCGCCAGCAGCACGGGACTGGGTAATTCACCCCTCCACTTT
CDR3 protein: CASSTGLGNSPLHF
V gene: TRBV5-1
J gene: TRBJ1-6
clone size: once
D gene: NA
CDR3 length: 14

CDR3 DNA: TGTGCCAGCACCCTAGACAGGGCTCCCGAAGCTTTCTTT
CDR3 protein: CASTLDRAPEAFF
V gene: TRBV12-3/TRBV12-4
J gene: TRBJ1-1
clone size: NA
D gene: TRBD1
CDR3 length: 13

CDR3 DNA: TGTGCCAGTAGTACCCGAGGGGAGGCGGCCTCCTACGAGCAGTACTTC
CDR3 protein: CASSTRGEAASYEQYF
V gene: TRBV19
J gene: TRBJ2-7
clone size: NA
D gene: NA
CDR3 length: 16

CDR3 DNA: TGTGCCAGCAGTTTTGTTAGTCGGCCCCAGCATTTT
CDR3 protein: CASSFVSRPQHF
V gene: TRBV12-3/TRBV12-4
J gene: TRBJ1-5
clone size: NA
D gene: NA
CDR3 length: 12

CDR3 DNA: TGCAGCGTTGAAGAGAGTCGGACCTACGAGCAGTACTTC
CDR3 protein: CSVEESRTYEQYF
V gene: TRBV29-1
J gene: TRBJ2-7
clone size: NA
D gene: NA
CDR3 length: 13

CDR3 DNA: TGTGCTAGTGGTTTAAGGAGCAATCAGCCCCAGCATTTT
CDR3 protein: CASGLRSNQPQHF
V gene: TRBV12-5
J gene: TRBJ1-5
clone size: NA
D gene: NA
CDR3 length: 13